The 29 T cell receptor beta chains reported below all come from one sample, sequenced in a study of blood T cell repertoires in COVID-19. Profiling relied on immunoSEQ multiplex PCR, and the TCRdb table lists in-frame clones only, not all of them. The data show about 69,000 clones, approximately 83% seen once. Material for sequencing was peripheral blood. The receptors here all came from a man at least 80 years old with acute or convalescent COVID-19.

The chain has TRBV9 and TRBJ2-3; 10 bases are a match to TRBD2. Looked up from germline, CDR1 is SGDLS and CDR2 is YYNGEE. Losses at the gene ends were 4 bases for V and 1 base for J; bases not matched to a gene: 6. The CDR3 runs 16 residues. DNA for the CDR3: TGTGCCAGCAGCACCCAAAGCGGGAGGGGCACAGATACGCAGTATTTT. It translates to CASSTQSGRGTDTQYF.

The chain carries TRBV15 and TRBJ1-4, with unresolved D. The germline CDR1 and CDR2 sequences are LNHNV and YYDKDF (reference sequence). Trimming cost V 4 bases and J 8 bases, with 14 bases left between them. CDR3 length equals 14 residues. CDR3 residues: CATSTREVREKLFF. DNA for the CDR3: TGTGCCACCAGCACGAGGGAGGTCAGAGAAAAACTGTTTTTT.

The V and J genes are TRBV10-3 and TRBJ2-7, with 8 positions matching TRBD2. The CDR3 is made up of 13 amino acids. V lost 11 bases, J lost 0 bases, and 6 bases stayed unmatched. CDR1 is ENHRY and CDR2 is SYGVKD in the germline V gene. DNA for the CDR3: TGTGCCGCCGCTAGCGGGCTCTCCTACGAGCAGTACTTC. Its translation is CAAASGLSYEQYF.

The genes are TRBV6-2 or TRBV6-3 and TRBJ2-7; D is undetermined. The CDR3 extends over 11 amino acids. Germline CDR1 reads MNHEY; CDR2 reads SVGEGT. V was pared by 2 bases and J by 7 bases, with 6 bases between. CDR3 bases: TGTGCCAGCAGTTACGTCGGGGAGCAGTACTTC. Translated: CASSYVGEQYF.

The chain is built from TRBV24-1 and TRBJ2-1; 9 nucleotides match TRBD1. V trimming: 4 bases; J trimming: 7 bases; junction bases outside the gene matches: 10. Germline-derived CDR1 and CDR2 are KGHDR and SFDVKD. CDR3 size: 16 residues. The CDR3 nucleotides read TGTGCCACCAGTGAACCGACAGGGGGGTTAGAAAATGAGCAGTTCTTC. This gives the protein CATSEPTGGLENEQFF.

This rearrangement joins TRBV5-8 to TRBJ2-3, with 7 bases fitting TRBD2. With V trimmed by 3 bases and J by 2 bases, 9 bases remained unmatched. Germline values: CDR1 SGHTS, CDR2 YDEGEE. The CDR3 sequence is 16 residues long. CDR3 residues: CASSYLTSASTDTQYF. The CDR3 DNA is TGTGCCAGCAGCTACCTTACTAGCGCCTCCACAGATACGCAGTATTTT.

The genes are TRBV15 and TRBJ1-6, with D possibly being TRBD1 (5 bases). The CDR3 spans 13 residues. V dropped 6 bases and J dropped 9 bases, with 12 bases sitting between them. The germline gives CDR1 LNHNV, CDR2 YYDKDF (reference sequence). The CDR3, as DNA: TGTGCCACCAGAAGCCAGGGCAGTTCACCCCTCCACTTT. Amino acid sequence: CATRSQGSSPLHF.

V and J are TRBV10-1 and TRBJ2-2; D gene uncertain. The CDR3 contains 12 residues. Germline V CDR1 and CDR2: WNHNN, SYGVQD (reference sequence). The V and J ends lost 6 bases and 5 bases respectively, with 7 bases between them. The DNA of the CDR3 is TGCGCCAGCAGCCTACCAACCGGGGAGCTGTTTTTT. It translates to CASSLPTGELFF.

The rearrangement uses TRBV19 and TRBJ2-1, with 9 bases lining up with TRBD2. This CDR3 is 17 amino acids long. The V gene's germline CDR1 is LNHDA and CDR2 SQIVND (reference sequence). V dropped 5 bases and J dropped 0; count of bases not matched to a gene: 8. The chain's CDR3 is CASSAHAGGSSYNEQFF. DNA for the CDR3: TGTGCCAGTAGTGCCCATGCGGGGGGGAGCTCCTACAATGAGCAGTTCTTC.

To note about this clone: In the same sample, other DNA sequences code for this CDR3. This chain connects TRBV5-1 to TRBJ1-4; D is ambiguous. Germline CDR1 SGHRS, CDR2 YFSETQ. The CDR3 runs to 14 residues. V was cut by 4 bases and J by 0 bases, with 7 bases left in between. The CDR3 DNA reads TGCGCCAGCAGCCCCGGGACAACTAATGAAAAACTGTTTTTT. Protein product: CASSPGTTNEKLFF.

CDR3 sequence (DNA): TGTGCCAGCCTATATGGTGAGGAGGGCACAGATACGCAGTATTTT. Translating gives CASLYGEEGTDTQYF. The rearrangement joins TRBV5-6 to TRBJ2-3; D possibly corresponds to TRBD2 (5 bases). This CDR3 region has 15 residues. V lost 7 bases and J lost 1, with 16 bases in between. In germline, CDR1 is SGHDT, CDR2 YYEEEE.

This clone was found once. The V call is TRBV3-1 (or the pseudogene TRBV3-2), the J call TRBJ1-3; D call uncertain. The CDR3 has 14 residues. Per the germline V gene, CDR1 is LGHDT and CDR2 is YNNKEL (reference sequence). Trimming cost V 0 bases and J 8 bases, with 11 bases left between them. This CDR3 is CASSQDFAGYTIYF. DNA of the CDR3: TGTGCCAGCAGCCAAGACTTCGCGGGGTACACCATATATTTT.

The chain has TRBV4-3 and TRBJ1-2; maybe TRBD1 (5 bases). The CDR3 loop spans 16 amino acids. The germline V and J ends were trimmed by 1 base and 4 bases, with 16 bases remaining between them. Germline-derived CDR1 and CDR2 are LGHNA and YSLEER. The CDR3 spells CASSQGGVLGGYGYTF. In DNA, the CDR3 is TGCGCCAGCAGCCAAGGCGGGGTTTTGGGGGGCTATGGCTACACCTTC.

CDR3 region: CASSQDPGLAGYEQFF. The CDR3 coding sequence is TGTGCCAGCAGCCAAGATCCGGGACTAGCGGGATATGAGCAGTTCTTC. This chain uses TRBV3-1 (or the pseudogene TRBV3-2) with TRBJ2-1; 13 bases fit TRBD2. The J segment lost 8 bases and the V segment lost 0 bases, leaving 4 bases of the junction unmatched. The germline CDR1 and CDR2 sequences are LGHDT and YNNKEL (reference sequence). The CDR3 length is 16 residues.

V gene TRBV10-2 combines with J gene TRBJ2-1; 14 bases agree with TRBD2. The V gene's germline CDR1 is WSHSY and CDR2 SAAADI. The CDR3 is made up of 17 amino acids. V lost 6 bases to trimming and J lost 5 bases; unmatched junction nucleotides: 9. CDR3: CASSGLAGGSFNNEQFF. CDR3 coding DNA: TGCGCCAGCAGCGGACTAGCGGGAGGTTCCTTCAACAATGAGCAGTTCTTC.

This chain connects TRBV11-2 to TRBJ2-1, with 14 nucleotides matching TRBD2. The germline V gene has CDR1 SGHAT and CDR2 FQNNGV. With V trimmed by 4 bases and J by 4 bases, 3 bases remained unmatched. The CDR3 loop spans 16 amino acids. CDR3: CASSSGLAGDYNEQFF. Here the CDR3 DNA reads TGTGCCAGCAGCTCGGGACTAGCGGGAGATTACAATGAGCAGTTCTTC.

V is TRBV13 and J is TRBJ1-1; TRBD1 is a possible D gene (5 bases). The CDR3 is made up of 14 amino acids. Germline V gene data show CDR1 as PRHDT and CDR2 as FYEKMQ (reference sequence). Trimming stripped 5 bases from V and 4 bases from J, with 14 bases between. Here the CDR3 reads CASSLRASVTEAFF. CDR3 nucleotide sequence: TGTGCCAGCAGCCTCAGGGCTTCGGTCACTGAAGCTTTCTTT.

CDR3 DNA sequence: TGTGCCAGCAGCCGGGGGGGACTAGCAGGGACCGGGGAGCTGTTTTTT. Translated: CASSRGGLAGTGELFF. The rearrangement joins TRBV28 to TRBJ2-2, with 9 bases identical to TRBD2. The CDR3 is made up of 16 amino acids. Trimming at V came to 6 bases and at J to 5 bases, leaving 10 bases not matched to a gene. Germline assignment: CDR1 MDHEN and CDR2 SYDVKM.

Only a few counts were recorded for this clone. The gene calls are TRBV29-1 and TRBJ1-1, with D tentatively TRBD1 (6 bases). The length of the CDR3 is 12 residues. Looked up from germline, CDR1 is SQVTM and CDR2 is ANQGSEA. The V gene lost 8 bases and the J gene lost 5 bases, with 15 bases spanning the gap. The CDR3 loop reads CSWGGAGTEAFF. CDR3 sequence (DNA): TGCAGCTGGGGGGGCGCGGGGACTGAAGCTTTCTTT. The whole variable domain, remainder taken from reference TRBV29-1 and TRBJ1-1, is SAVISQKPSRDICQRGTSLTIQCQVDSQVTMMFWYRQQPGQSLTLIATANQGSEATYESGFVIDKFPISRPNLTFSTLTVSNMSPEDSSIYLCSWGGAGTEAFFGQGTRLTVV.

The chain links TRBV2 to TRBJ1-1, with 9 bases matching TRBD1. The V gene's germline CDR1 is SNHLY and CDR2 FYNNEI. The CDR3 consists of 14 residues. Trimming removed 8 bases from V and 0 bases from J; junction bases left unmatched: 4. The CDR3 loop is CASDGTGMNTEAFF. Here the CDR3 DNA reads TGTGCCAGCGATGGGACAGGGATGAACACTGAAGCTTTCTTT.

The J gene is TRBJ2-7, the V gene TRBV19, with D hard to call. The CDR3 sequence is 15 residues long. Trimming removed 3 bases from V and 4 bases from J, with 16 bases in between. Germline V gene data show CDR1 as LNHDA and CDR2 as SQIVND (reference sequence). The CDR3 bases are TGTGCCAGTAGTATGGGCGCCTATTTCTATTACGAGCAGTACTTC. It specifies CASSMGAYFYYEQYF.

This chain connects TRBV5-6 to TRBJ1-4; D possibly corresponds to TRBD1 (6 bases). The CDR3 is 15 residues long. The germline V and J ends were trimmed by 4 bases and 8 bases, with 18 bases remaining between them. CDR1 and CDR2 (germline): SGHDT, YYEEEE. The CDR3 bases are TGTGCCAGCAGCCCGACGGGGGGCAGGATGGAAAAACTGTTTTTT. It encodes CASSPTGGRMEKLFF.

The chain recombines TRBV5-1 with TRBJ2-1; 13 nucleotides align to TRBD2. J lost 3 bases, V lost 4 bases, and 7 bases had no gene match. The CDR3 consists of 17 residues. The germline V gene has CDR1 SGHRS and CDR2 YFSETQ. The CDR3 sequence is CASSVYGTSGNYNEQFF. In nucleotides, the CDR3 is TGCGCCAGCAGCGTATACGGGACTAGCGGGAACTACAATGAGCAGTTCTTC.

V is TRBV6-5 and J is TRBJ2-7, with D tentatively TRBD1 (5 bases). In germline, CDR1 is MNHEY, CDR2 SVGAGI. Trimming cost V 8 bases and J 0 bases, with 11 bases left between them. The CDR3 covers 13 residues. This chain's CDR3 is CASQGRSSYEQYF. The CDR3 DNA follows: TGTGCCAGCCAGGGCCGAAGCTCCTACGAGCAGTACTTC.

The chain links TRBV5-1 to TRBJ2-7; D not certain. This CDR3 is 14 amino acids long. Germline assignment: CDR1 SGHRS and CDR2 YFSETQ. Trimming cost V 0 bases and J 5 bases, with 12 bases left between them. The CDR3 DNA is TGCGCCAGCAGCTTGGAGCCGCGGTCCCACGAGCAGTACTTC. Protein product: CASSLEPRSHEQYF.

The gene calls are TRBV5-5 and TRBJ2-2; TRBD2 matches at 11 bases. Losses at the gene ends were 2 bases for V and 4 bases for J; bases not matched to a gene: 4. The CDR3 extends over 16 amino acids. Germline CDR1 reads SGHKS; CDR2 reads YYEKEE (reference sequence). The CDR3 DNA follows: TGTGCCAGCAGCTTACTAGCGGGAGTGCGCACCGGGGAGCTGTTTTTT. Residues: CASSLLAGVRTGELFF.

J is TRBJ2-7 and V is TRBV7-2; 9 positions agree with TRBD2. Trimming at V came to 10 bases and at J to 5 bases, leaving 9 bases not matched to a gene. Germline assignment: CDR1 SGHTA and CDR2 FQGNSA. The CDR3 spans 13 residues. The CDR3, as DNA: TGTGCCACTACGAGGGTAGCGGGAGACGAGCAGTACTTC. Protein sequence: CATTRVAGDEQYF.

The rearrangement uses TRBV18 and TRBJ1-4, with D perhaps matching TRBD1 (5 bases). V lost 5 bases to trimming and J lost 3 bases, with 22 bases between them. From germline, CDR1 is KGHSH and CDR2 LQKENI. The CDR3 length is 18 residues. CDR3 in amino acids: CASSAYNIDGTSNEKLFF. CDR3 in DNA: TGTGCCAGCTCAGCCTATAACATTGACGGGACTTCTAATGAAAAACTGTTTTTT.

V gene TRBV2 combines with J gene TRBJ1-5; no reliable D call. Germline V gene sequence: CDR1 SNHLY, CDR2 FYNNEI. CDR3 length equals 13 residues. V was shortened by 8 bases and J by 2 bases, with 10 bases between the two germline ends. The CDR3 sequence: CASLASGNQPQHF. CDR3 DNA: TGTGCCAGCTTGGCATCTGGCAATCAGCCCCAGCATTTT.